This TCR beta chain emerged from a study of OX40 agonist ivuxolimab in advanced cancers. CDR1 is SGHRS and CDR2 is YFSETQ in the germline V gene. The CDR3 is 15 residues long. V lost 3 bases, J lost 6 bases, and 12 bases stayed unmatched. The study's findings and limits: Mean expanded clone counts were higher in CD8+ than CD4+ T cells.

On this clone: Its matching antigen is unknown.

Clones were read by immunoSEQ multiplex PCR, and TCRdb kept only the in-frame ones, dropping some. Of roughly 61,000 clones listed, about 87% were seen once; the top ten hold about 3.5%. Patients were ineligible given autoimmune disease history or systemic immunosuppression. Patients had blood sampled at baseline and again on cycle 4 day 1 and cycle 7 day 1. The rearrangement links TRBV5-1 to TRBJ2-7; 7 nucleotides agree with TRBD1. The TCR comes from an adult with an advanced solid tumor such as melanoma, head and neck, liver or kidney cancer. Source: CD4+ or CD8+ T cells sorted from blood, taken in a trial of the OX40 agonist ivuxolimab. CDR3 sequence (DNA): TGCGCCAGCAGCTGGGGCGACAGGGAAGTTGGCGAGCAGTACTTC. Residues: CASSWGDREVGEQYF.